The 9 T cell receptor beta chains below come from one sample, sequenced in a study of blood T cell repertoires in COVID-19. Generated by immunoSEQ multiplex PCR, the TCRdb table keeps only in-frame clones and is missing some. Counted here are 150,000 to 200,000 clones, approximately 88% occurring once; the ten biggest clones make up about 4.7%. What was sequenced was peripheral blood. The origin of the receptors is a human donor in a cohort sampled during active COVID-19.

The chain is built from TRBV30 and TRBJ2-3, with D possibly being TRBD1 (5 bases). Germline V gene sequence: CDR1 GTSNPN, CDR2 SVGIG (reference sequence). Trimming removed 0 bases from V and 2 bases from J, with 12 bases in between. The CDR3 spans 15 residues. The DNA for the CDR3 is TGTGCCTGGAGTGTGGGGCAGGGCTACACAGATACGCAGTATTTT. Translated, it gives CAWSVGQGYTDTQYF.

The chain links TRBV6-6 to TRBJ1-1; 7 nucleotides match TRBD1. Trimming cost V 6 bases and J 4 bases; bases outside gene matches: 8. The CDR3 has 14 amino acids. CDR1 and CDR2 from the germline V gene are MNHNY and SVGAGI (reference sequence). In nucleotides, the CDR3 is TGTGCCAGCAGCCAACCGACAGGGAGCACTGAAGCTTTCTTT. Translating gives CASSQPTGSTEAFF.

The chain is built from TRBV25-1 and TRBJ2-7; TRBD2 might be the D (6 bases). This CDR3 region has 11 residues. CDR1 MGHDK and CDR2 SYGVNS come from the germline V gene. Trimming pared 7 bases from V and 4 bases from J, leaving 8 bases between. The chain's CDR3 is CASNRGYEQYF. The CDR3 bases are TGTGCCAGCAACCGGGGGTACGAGCAGTACTTC.

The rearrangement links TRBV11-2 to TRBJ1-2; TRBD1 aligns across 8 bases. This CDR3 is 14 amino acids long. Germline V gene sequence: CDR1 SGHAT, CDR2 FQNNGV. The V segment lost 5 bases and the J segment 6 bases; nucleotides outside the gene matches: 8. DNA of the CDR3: TGTGCCAGCAGCCATAGTGGACAGGGAGATGGCTACACCTTC. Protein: CASSHSGQGDGYTF. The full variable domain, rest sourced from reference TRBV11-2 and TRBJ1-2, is EAGVAQSPRYKIIEKRQSVAFWCNPISGHATLYWYQQILGQGPKLLIQFQNNGVVDDSQLPKDRFSAERLKGVDSTLKIQPAKLEDSAVYLCASSHSGQGDGYTFGSGTRLTVV.

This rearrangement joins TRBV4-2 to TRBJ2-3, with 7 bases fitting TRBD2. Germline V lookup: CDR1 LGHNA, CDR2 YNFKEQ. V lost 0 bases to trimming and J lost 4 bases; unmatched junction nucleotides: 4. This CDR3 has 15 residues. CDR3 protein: CASSQDLRESDTQYF. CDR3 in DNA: TGTGCCAGCAGCCAAGATCTGCGGGAGTCAGATACGCAGTATTTT.

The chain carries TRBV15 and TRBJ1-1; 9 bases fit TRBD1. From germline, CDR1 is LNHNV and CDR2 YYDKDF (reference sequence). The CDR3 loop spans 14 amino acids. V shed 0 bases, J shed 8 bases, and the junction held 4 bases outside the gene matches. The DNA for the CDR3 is TGTGCCACCAGCAGAGAGAACAGGGGGCGCGAAGCTTTCTTT. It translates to CATSRENRGREAFF.

CDR3 nucleotide sequence: TGTGCCAGCAGTCCCACAGCGGGTTCCTACAATGAGCAGTTCTTC. Protein product: CASSPTAGSYNEQFF. The genes are TRBV28 and TRBJ2-1; weak D call: TRBD2 (6 bases). V lost 5 bases and J lost 1, with 12 bases in between. Germline V gene lookup returns CDR1 MDHEN and CDR2 SYDVKM. The CDR3 extends over 15 amino acids.

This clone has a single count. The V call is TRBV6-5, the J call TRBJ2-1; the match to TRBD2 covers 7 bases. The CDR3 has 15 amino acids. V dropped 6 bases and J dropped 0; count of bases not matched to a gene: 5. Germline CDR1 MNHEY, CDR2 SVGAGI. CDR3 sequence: CASSHLAASYNEQFF. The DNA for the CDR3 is TGTGCCAGCAGCCATCTAGCGGCCTCCTACAATGAGCAGTTCTTC.

CDR3 sequence reads: CSVAGIQGVAYEQYF. Here the CDR3 DNA reads TGCAGCGTCGCAGGCATACAGGGGGTAGCCTACGAGCAGTACTTC. The chain combines TRBV29-1 with TRBJ2-7; 8 bases are shared with TRBD1. Per the germline V gene, CDR1 is SQVTM and CDR2 is ANQGSEA. V gave up 6 bases and J gave up 2 bases; unmatched junction bases: 12. The CDR3 runs 15 residues.